This section outlines one T cell receptor (beta chain) sequence together with its context. Its antigen is undetermined. It was CD45RO-negative cells, positively selected for CCR7, that made up naive CD8 cells, with terminally differentiated effector memory CD45RA+ cells excluded. These data are taken from a study of shared clonotypes between healthy human individuals. Study findings and constraints: The small donor group covered limited genetic and exposure diversity. Sequencing depth was expected to affect clonotype sharing among donors.

Original processing methods: Filtering differed since immunoSEQ provided only junctions, with no quality scores. The assay was immunoSEQ multiplex PCR, and TCRdb's table has in-frame clones only and misses some. V, J and clone size reflect that table, while D and trimming were determined from the DNA. The sample includes 1.5 million to 2.5 million clones, just under 95% seen only once; the top ten take 1% to 1.5%. The CDR3 is 17 residues long. Germline V gene lookup returns CDR1 SGHAT and CDR2 FQNNGV. The V and J ends lost 0 bases and 1 base, in that order; junction bases with no gene match: 8. Sequencing was performed on naive CD8+ T cells sorted from blood. The chain carries TRBV11-2 and TRBJ2-7, with TRBD2 matching 8 bases. This clonotype originated in a man between 18 and 29 years old in good health. The CDR3 region has the DNA TGTGCCAGCAGCTTAGATTTGGTAGCGGGGCCGTCCTACGAGCAGTACTTC. This codes for CASSLDLVAGPSYEQYF.